This T cell receptor (beta chain) was observed in a study of blood T cell repertoires in COVID-19. This CDR3 spans 16 amino acids. The germline V gene encodes CDR1 SEHNR and CDR2 FQNEAQ (reference sequence). V gave up 5 bases and J gave up 5 bases; unmatched junction bases: 13. This clone was recorded once. Only in-frame clones appear in the TCRdb table, and some are missing; sequencing was by immunoSEQ multiplex PCR. The sample holds approximately 490,000 clones, approximately 86% seen once. The chain has TRBV7-9 and TRBJ2-7; 9 bases align to TRBD1. The sequencing sample was made of PBMCs or T cells enriched from blood (not recorded which). The sequence was obtained from a woman aged 55-75 years who had recovered from COVID-19. In nucleotides, the CDR3 is TGTGCCAGCAGCCTATCACCGGGACAGGGCCCTCACGAGCAGTACTTC. It is translated as CASSLSPGQGPHEQYF.